These 32 T cell receptor beta chains share one sample of origin, sequenced in a study of cytomegalovirus exposure and HLA in healthy donors. PCR used 60 Vbeta primers and 13 Jbeta primers. The method was immunoSEQ multiplex PCR; TCRdb's version includes in-frame clones alone and lacks a portion of them. Of over 85,000 clones listed, roughly 76% are singletons. Sequences were obtained from PBMCs. Receptors were obtained from a man aged 35 to 55 in good health and CMV-seronegative.

In its sample, this clone was seen a few times. This rearrangement joins TRBV7-6 to TRBJ2-6; D ambiguous. V lost 1 base and J 3 bases, leaving 4 bases between the germline ends. Germline lookup yields CDR1 SGHVS and CDR2 FNYEAQ. The CDR3 loop spans 14 amino acids. CDR3 in DNA: TGTGCCAGCAGCTTAGGAGATGGGGCCAACGTCCTGACTTTC. This sequence encodes CASSLGDGANVLTF.

The chain uses TRBV5-8 and TRBJ1-2, with D possibly being TRBD1 (5 bases). The CDR3 extends over 14 amino acids. CDR1 is SGHTS and CDR2 is YDEGEE in the germline V gene. V was trimmed by 4 bases and J by 6 bases, leaving 16 bases between them. The CDR3, as DNA: TGTGCCAGCAGCCGGGGGGTTGTAGGGGATGGCTACACCTTC. It encodes CASSRGVVGDGYTF.

This clone appeared a few times. V gene TRBV5-5 combines with J gene TRBJ2-4; unclear D gene. CDR3 length: 13 amino acids. V was shortened by 1 base and J by 13 bases, with 15 bases between the two germline ends. The germline CDR1 and CDR2 sequences are SGHKS and YYEKEE (reference sequence). The CDR3 spells CASSLISVTEQYF. The CDR3 nucleotides are TGTGCCAGCAGCTTGATTTCGGTTACAGAGCAGTACTTC.

The rearrangement links TRBV5-1 to TRBJ2-3; 7 bases fit TRBD1. The CDR3 consists of 14 residues. J was trimmed by 6 bases and V by 7 bases; bases with no gene match: 11. Germline lookup yields CDR1 SGHRS and CDR2 YFSETQ. CDR3 sequence: CASGTGTAEDTQYF. DNA for the CDR3: TGCGCCAGCGGGACCGGGACAGCCGAGGATACGCAGTATTTT. Drawing the rest from reference TRBV5-1 and TRBJ2-3, the complete variable domain is KAGVTQTPRYLIKTRGQQVTLSCSPISGHRSVSWYQQTPGQGLQFLFEYFSETQRNKGNFPGRFSGRQFSNSRSEMNVSTLELGDSALYLCASGTGTAEDTQYFGPGTRLTVL.

The chain has TRBV4-1 and TRBJ2-5; possibly TRBD2 for D (6 bases). Trimming stripped 2 bases from V and 2 bases from J, with 9 bases between. The CDR3 has 14 amino acids. The germline V gene encodes CDR1 MGHRA and CDR2 YSYEKL. CDR3 protein: CASSQWGLQETQYF. In DNA, the CDR3 is TGCGCCAGCAGCCAATGGGGACTTCAAGAGACCCAGTACTTC.

The chain is built from TRBV30 and TRBJ2-5; 9 bases map to TRBD1. The ends lost 4 bases at V and 7 bases at J; junction bases unmatched: 10. There are 14 residues in the CDR3. Germline loops: CDR1 GTSNPN, CDR2 SVGIG (reference sequence). Here the CDR3 DNA reads TGTGCCTGGATAGGGACAGGGACCCGGGGGACCCAGTACTTC. This gives the protein CAWIGTGTRGTQYF.

This chain uses TRBV7-9 with TRBJ2-7; 7 nucleotides match TRBD1. The germline gives CDR1 SEHNR, CDR2 FQNEAQ (reference sequence). The CDR3 is made up of 17 amino acids. With V trimmed by 5 bases and J by 3 bases, 16 bases remained unmatched. This chain's CDR3 is CASSGNFGGQQGYEQYF. In DNA form, the CDR3 reads TGTGCCAGCAGCGGCAACTTTGGGGGACAGCAAGGCTACGAGCAGTACTTC.

The chain employs TRBV6-4 and TRBJ1-1; D gene ambiguous. V lost 6 bases, J lost 2 bases, and 10 bases lay in between. The germline CDR1 and CDR2 sequences are MRHNA and SNTAGT. The CDR3 spans 13 residues. The CDR3 sequence: CASSLTTNTEAFF. CDR3 sequence (DNA): TGTGCCAGCAGCCTGACTACTAACACTGAAGCTTTCTTT.

The V gene is TRBV28, the J gene TRBJ1-2; 11 positions agree with TRBD1. J lost 9 bases, V lost 5 bases, and 8 bases had no gene match. The CDR3 covers 14 residues. The germline CDR1 and CDR2 sequences are MDHEN and SYDVKM. This CDR3 reads CASSLRTGGASYTF. CDR3 nucleotide sequence: TGTGCCAGCAGTCTAAGGACAGGGGGCGCAAGCTACACCTTC.

The CDR3 loop reads CASRSGEGVPYEQYF. Here the CDR3 DNA reads TGTGCCAGCCGGAGTGGCGAAGGGGTGCCCTACGAGCAGTACTTC. The chain combines TRBV7-3 with TRBJ2-7, with a weak D call TRBD1 (5 bases). This CDR3 has 15 amino acids. Germline CDR1 reads SGHTA; CDR2 reads FQGTGA. Trimming took 8 bases from V and 2 from J, leaving 19 bases between them.

The rearrangement links TRBV5-1 to TRBJ1-6; D might be TRBD1 (6 bases). This CDR3 is 17 amino acids long. The germline gives CDR1 SGHRS, CDR2 YFSETQ. V gave up 3 bases and J gave up 8 bases, with 21 bases separating them. The CDR3 DNA follows: TGCGCCAGCAGCTGGGAGGGACACCTGGTGGGTGATTCACCCCTCCACTTT. Translating it yields CASSWEGHLVGDSPLHF.

J is TRBJ1-2 and V is TRBV6-6; 9 nucleotides align to TRBD1. V dropped 6 bases and J dropped 4; count of bases not matched to a gene: 12. Germline values: CDR1 MNHNY, CDR2 SVGAGI (reference sequence). The CDR3 covers 16 residues. Here the CDR3 reads CASRAITGTGIYGYTF. CDR3 coding DNA: TGTGCCAGCAGAGCGATTACCGGGACAGGGATCTATGGCTACACCTTC.

The V and J genes are TRBV18 and TRBJ1-2; 7 bases line up with TRBD1. Per the germline V gene, CDR1 is KGHSH and CDR2 is LQKENI. Losses at the gene ends were 3 bases for V and 8 bases for J; bases not matched to a gene: 6. CDR3 size: 13 residues. The CDR3 here is CASSPDRVGGYTF. DNA for the CDR3: TGTGCCAGCTCACCCGACAGGGTAGGCGGCTACACCTTC.

The chain uses TRBV7-8 and TRBJ2-7; D is perhaps TRBD1 (6 bases). V lost 6 bases and J 1 base, leaving 7 bases between the germline ends. Per the germline V gene, CDR1 is SGHVS and CDR2 is FQNEAQ. The CDR3 contains 12 residues. CDR3 region: CASRGHSYEQYF. The CDR3 DNA follows: TGTGCCAGCAGGGGACATTCCTACGAGCAGTACTTC.

A few counts support this clone. Here the CDR3 omits its conserved ending phenylalanine or tryptophan, so a read error is the likely source. V usage is TRBV5-1 and J usage is TRBJ1-1; D uncertain. Trimming left V 4 bases short and J 6 bases short, with 19 bases between. From germline, CDR1 is SGHRS and CDR2 YFSETQ. CDR3 length: 15 residues. CDR3 in amino acids: CASSHVNGLSPEAFV. CDR3 DNA: TGCGCCAGCAGCCATGTAAACGGTTTGAGTCCTGAAGCTTTCGTT.

The rearrangement links TRBV28 to TRBJ1-3; D not certain. With 5 bases removed from V and 2 bases from J, the gap between germline ends came to 13 bases. Germline lookup yields CDR1 MDHEN and CDR2 SYDVKM. The CDR3 length is 15 residues. The CDR3 DNA follows: TGTGCCAGCAGTCATGACCGGGTCGCTGGAAACACCATATATTTT. Amino acids: CASSHDRVAGNTIYF.

This rearrangement joins TRBV29-1 to TRBJ2-2; TRBD2 matches 10 bases. Per the germline V gene, CDR1 is SQVTM and CDR2 is ANQGSEA. With 3 bases clipped from V and 1 base from J, the junction kept 8 bases outside the gene matches. This CDR3 region has 17 residues. The CDR3 loop reads CSVEGVSGGQNTGELFF. CDR3 in DNA: TGCAGCGTTGAGGGGGTTAGCGGGGGGCAGAACACCGGGGAGCTGTTTTTT.

This clone was observed a handful of times. This rearrangement joins TRBV2 to TRBJ2-7, with 10 bases aligning to TRBD2. Trimming cost V 4 bases and J 5 bases; bases outside gene matches: 2. The germline gives CDR1 SNHLY, CDR2 FYNNEI. The CDR3 covers 13 residues. CDR3 amino acids: CASSVSGGNEQYF. CDR3 nucleotide sequence: TGTGCCAGCAGTGTTAGCGGGGGGAACGAGCAGTACTTC. Complete variable domain (other parts from reference TRBV2 and TRBJ2-7): EPEVTQTPSHQVTQMGQEVILRCVPISNHLYFYWYRQILGQKVEFLVSFYNNEISEKSEIFDDQFSVERPDGSNFTLKIRSTKLEDSAMYFCASSVSGGNEQYFGPGTRLTVT.

The rearrangement links TRBV5-4 to TRBJ1-1; TRBD1 aligns across 8 bases. There are 16 residues in the CDR3. Germline lookup yields CDR1 SGHNT and CDR2 YYREEE (reference sequence). V trimming: 7 bases; J trimming: 8 bases; junction bases outside the gene matches: 19. The CDR3 DNA reads TGTGCCAGCCGGATCTTCGGCAGGGGGCGAGTATCGGAAGCTTTCTTT. It yields the protein CASRIFGRGRVSEAFF.

This clone came up once. This rearrangement joins TRBV2 to TRBJ2-3; unclear D gene. The V gene's germline CDR1 is SNHLY and CDR2 FYNNEI. V was shortened by 3 bases and J by 1 base, with 8 bases between the two germline ends. This CDR3 contains 14 residues. The CDR3 sequence: CASSEGRRTDTQYF. In DNA form, the CDR3 reads TGTGCCAGCAGTGAGGGCAGACGCACAGATACGCAGTATTTT.

The chain links TRBV4-1 to TRBJ2-3, with D unresolved. Germline V gene lookup returns CDR1 MGHRA and CDR2 YSYEKL. Between the trimmed V and J ends, which lost 5 bases and 0 bases, there was a span of 15 bases. This CDR3 has 16 amino acids. The CDR3 here is CASSSLFTTSTDTQYF. For the CDR3, the DNA is TGCGCCAGCAGCTCTCTTTTTACCACAAGCACAGATACGCAGTATTTT.

Only one count was recorded for this clone. The gene calls are TRBV19 and TRBJ1-6; 7 positions match TRBD1. Trimming at V came to 3 bases and at J to 9 bases, leaving 5 bases not matched to a gene. The CDR3 totals 14 residues. The V gene's germline CDR1 is LNHDA and CDR2 SQIVND (reference sequence). The CDR3 nucleotides read TGTGCCAGTAGTATGACAGGGCCCCCTTCACCCCTCCACTTT. Its protein product is CASSMTGPPSPLHF.

V and J are TRBV5-1 and TRBJ1-2, with a possible D match to TRBD1 (6 bases). With 2 bases removed from V and 3 bases from J, the gap between germline ends came to 17 bases. Germline V CDR1 and CDR2: SGHRS, YFSETQ. CDR3 size: 16 residues. Written as DNA, the CDR3 is TGCGCCAGCAGCTTAGGACCCCCGGGACAAGACTATGGCTACACCTTC. Protein product: CASSLGPPGQDYGYTF. Full variable domain (outside the CDR3, taken from reference TRBV5-1 and TRBJ1-2): KAGVTQTPRYLIKTRGQQVTLSCSPISGHRSVSWYQQTPGQGLQFLFEYFSETQRNKGNFPGRFSGRQFSNSRSEMNVSTLELGDSALYLCASSLGPPGQDYGYTFGSGTRLTVV.

The chain employs TRBV29-1 and TRBJ2-3; TRBD2 might be the D (6 bases). Per germline, CDR1 SQVTM and CDR2 ANQGSEA. The CDR3 runs to 13 residues. Trimming removed 7 bases at V and 1 base at J, with 12 bases between. In nucleotides, the CDR3 is TGCAGCGGGCGGAGGGACCGCACAGATACGCAGTATTTT. This gives the protein CSGRRDRTDTQYF.

V is TRBV5-1 and J is TRBJ1-4; no clear D. Germline-derived CDR1 and CDR2 are SGHRS and YFSETQ. V was trimmed by 3 bases and J by 8 bases, leaving 14 bases between them. The CDR3 is 14 amino acids. The CDR3 nucleotides read TGCGCCAGCAGCTACGGCCCACGAGGCGAAAAACTGTTTTTT. Residues: CASSYGPRGEKLFF. Combining the CDR3 with reference TRBV5-1 and TRBJ1-4 gives the whole variable domain KAGVTQTPRYLIKTRGQQVTLSCSPISGHRSVSWYQQTPGQGLQFLFEYFSETQRNKGNFPGRFSGRQFSNSRSEMNVSTLELGDSALYLCASSYGPRGEKLFFGSGTQLSVL.

This chain joins TRBV27 and TRBJ1-4; D possibly corresponds to TRBD1 (6 bases). Trimming stripped 5 bases from V and 3 bases from J, with 10 bases between. Germline V gene data show CDR1 as MNHEY and CDR2 as SMNVEV (reference sequence). The CDR3 has 14 amino acids. The CDR3 DNA reads TGTGCCAGCAGTCACAGGGTGGCTAATGAAAAACTGTTTTTT. Encoded protein: CASSHRVANEKLFF.

The chain combines TRBV6-1 with TRBJ2-7; 7 nucleotides align to TRBD1. V shed 4 bases, J shed 2 bases, and the junction held 2 bases outside the gene matches. This CDR3 contains 13 residues. Germline CDR1 is MNHNS and CDR2 is SASEGT. The CDR3 protein is CASSVQGAYEQYF. The CDR3 bases are TGTGCCAGCAGTGTGCAGGGGGCCTACGAGCAGTACTTC.

This chain uses TRBV28 with TRBJ2-2; 9 nucleotides line up with TRBD1. CDR1 is MDHEN and CDR2 is SYDVKM in the germline V gene. With V trimmed by 6 bases and J by 4 bases, 9 bases remained unmatched. CDR3 length: 16 residues. The CDR3 region has the DNA TGTGCCAGCAGAAAACCGGGACAGGGTGGCACCGGGGAGCTGTTTTTT. Translated, it gives CASRKPGQGGTGELFF.

V usage is TRBV7-8 and J usage is TRBJ1-2; D uncertain. The CDR3 loop spans 12 amino acids. The V gene's germline CDR1 is SGHVS and CDR2 FQNEAQ. V lost 5 bases to trimming and J lost 13 bases, with 17 bases between them. The CDR3 sequence is CASSPRVSGFTF. CDR3 coding DNA: TGTGCCAGCAGCCCGCGGGTGTCTGGTTTCACCTTC.

The rearrangement uses TRBV7-2 and TRBJ2-7; D gene ambiguous. CDR1 is SGHTA and CDR2 is FQGNSA in the germline V gene. Trimming cost V 5 bases and J 4 bases, with 6 bases left between them. The CDR3 spans 11 residues. In DNA form, the CDR3 reads TGTGCCAGCAGCCCACGGTACGAGCAGTACTTC. It translates to CASSPRYEQYF.

The chain is built from TRBV29-1 and TRBJ1-5, with D possibly matching TRBD1 (5 bases). The germline V and J ends were trimmed by 7 bases and 5 bases, with 15 bases remaining between them. Per germline, CDR1 SQVTM and CDR2 ANQGSEA. This CDR3 region has 13 residues. CDR3 sequence reads: CSAAGTGDQPQHF. Here the CDR3 DNA reads TGCAGCGCCGCCGGGACTGGAGATCAGCCCCAGCATTTT. Based on the CDR3 plus reference TRBV29-1 and TRBJ1-5, the full variable domain is SAVISQKPSRDICQRGTSLTIQCQVDSQVTMMFWYRQQPGQSLTLIATANQGSEATYESGFVIDKFPISRPNLTFSTLTVSNMSPEDSSIYLCSAAGTGDQPQHFGDGTRLSIL.

This clone occurred a few times. This chain uses TRBV19 with TRBJ1-1; D is uncertain. V lost 3 bases, J lost 1 base, and 6 bases lay in between. The CDR3 covers 13 residues. Germline V gives CDR1 LNHDA, CDR2 SQIVND (reference sequence). The CDR3 protein is CASSIGPNTEAFF. The CDR3 DNA sequence: TGTGCCAGTAGTATTGGGCCGAACACTGAAGCTTTCTTT.